Shown below are 28 T cell receptor beta chains from a single sample sequenced in a study of T cell responses to AZD1222 COVID-19 vaccine (TCRdb year 2021). The method behind the library was the immunoSEQ multiplex PCR assay. TCRdb carries this immuneACCESS record with in-frame sequences only. Its versions omit some clonotypes, under half of them owing to an unresolved V gene in the studies checked, with the rest unexplained. For this sample there are roughly 160,000 clones; 92% appear just once. The biggest ten clones account for roughly 1.5% of the sample. The label giving this sample's time point can be read as: baseline before first vaccination. The sample in question was peripheral blood, obtained on day 0 of AZD1222 vaccination. These receptors were collected from an adult in good health.

The chain recombines TRBV4-1 with TRBJ2-7; TRBD2 agrees at 10 bases. The germline V gene encodes CDR1 MGHRA and CDR2 YSYEKL. This CDR3 comprises 19 residues. J was trimmed by 5 bases and V by 3 bases; bases with no gene match: 19. As DNA, the CDR3 is TGCGCCAGCAGCCACCTTGGGCTAGCGGGAGTTGGGGTCACGGACGAGCAGTACTTC. This gives the protein CASSHLGLAGVGVTDEQYF.

The chain has TRBV7-9 and TRBJ2-2, with TRBD1 matching over 11 bases. V was clipped by 4 bases and J by 4 bases; unmatched bases: 5. The CDR3 runs to 16 residues. Germline loops: CDR1 SEHNR, CDR2 FQNEAQ (reference sequence). Here the CDR3 DNA reads TGTGCCAGCAGCTACCGGACAGGGGGCCGCACCGGGGAGCTGTTTTTT. It codes for CASSYRTGGRTGELFF.

A few counts support this clone. V is TRBV12-5 and J is TRBJ1-5, with D perhaps TRBD1 (5 bases). Trimming removed 6 bases from V and 6 bases from J, with 18 bases in between. The CDR3 spans 15 residues. Germline-derived CDR1 and CDR2 are LGHNT and FRNRAP. Here the CDR3 reads CASGPPSGLPQPQHF. The CDR3 DNA reads TGTGCTAGTGGCCCTCCGTCAGGGCTCCCTCAGCCCCAGCATTTT.

The rearrangement links TRBV7-3 to TRBJ2-1; the D gene is possibly TRBD1 (5 bases). Between the trimmed V and J ends, which lost 5 bases and 7 bases, there was a span of 18 bases. CDR1 is SGHTA, CDR2 FQGTGA, per germline. The CDR3 extends over 15 amino acids. As DNA, the CDR3 is TGTGCCAGCAGCCCCTCTTTAGGGGTTGAAAATGAGCAGTTCTTC. Protein sequence: CASSPSLGVENEQFF.

The gene calls are TRBV5-8 and TRBJ1-2, with no clear D. CDR3 length: 14 amino acids. Germline V CDR1 and CDR2: SGHTS, YDEGEE. Between the trimmed V and J ends, which lost 0 bases and 0 bases, there was a span of 6 bases. In nucleotides, the CDR3 is TGTGCCAGCAGCTTGGCCGGGGCTAACTATGGCTACACCTTC. As protein: CASSLAGANYGYTF.

This clone turned up a few times. The chain joins TRBV19 to TRBJ1-3, with D maybe TRBD1 (5 bases). The length of the CDR3 is 20 residues. The V gene lost 3 bases and the J gene lost 0 bases, with 24 bases spanning the gap. CDR1 is LNHDA and CDR2 is SQIVND in the germline V gene (reference sequence). As DNA, the CDR3 is TGTGCCAGTAGTATCCGGCCCCCTGGAGGGGCCCCTGGCTCTGGAAACACCATATATTTT. It yields the protein CASSIRPPGGAPGSGNTIYF.

V usage is TRBV2 and J usage is TRBJ2-1; 12 bases line up with TRBD2. CDR3 length: 18 residues. Trimming removed 10 bases from V and 2 bases from J; junction bases left unmatched: 15. Germline V gene lookup returns CDR1 SNHLY and CDR2 FYNNEI. This chain's CDR3 is CATTRAASGGAPYNEQFF. The CDR3 nucleotides are TGTGCCACCACCCGGGCAGCTAGCGGGGGGGCCCCCTACAATGAGCAGTTCTTC.

The V call is TRBV7-9, the J call TRBJ2-7, with a tentative D call TRBD1 (5 bases). Trimming pared 2 bases from V and 2 bases from J, leaving 10 bases between. The CDR3 length is 14 residues. In germline, CDR1 is SEHNR, CDR2 FQNEAQ (reference sequence). The CDR3 protein is CASSLTAGPYEQYF. Written as DNA, the CDR3 is TGTGCCAGCAGCTTAACCGCAGGGCCCTACGAGCAGTACTTC.

This clone has only one observation. The chain is built from TRBV28 and TRBJ2-7, with D hard to call. Trimming stripped 5 bases from V and 6 bases from J, with 14 bases between. Germline CDR1 MDHEN, CDR2 SYDVKM. CDR3 size: 13 residues. CDR3 protein: CASSPPNYGEQYF. Here the CDR3 DNA reads TGTGCCAGCAGTCCGCCAAACTATGGCGAGCAGTACTTC.

This clone was seen once. The CDR3 is CASSLWNRDTQYF. The CDR3, as DNA: TGTGCCAGCAGTTTATGGAACAGAGATACGCAGTATTTT. V gene TRBV27 combines with J gene TRBJ2-3; D is uncertain. Trimming removed 1 base at V and 5 bases at J, with 7 bases between. The germline V gene encodes CDR1 MNHEY and CDR2 SMNVEV (reference sequence). This CDR3 has 13 residues.

The chain recombines TRBV4-1 with TRBJ2-1; perhaps TRBD1 as D (6 bases). Trimming pared 5 bases from V and 0 bases from J, leaving 11 bases between. The CDR3 contains 15 residues. Per the germline V gene, CDR1 is MGHRA and CDR2 is YSYEKL. CDR3 loop: CASSSTGVSYNEQFF. The CDR3 region has the DNA TGCGCCAGCAGCTCGACAGGCGTCTCCTACAATGAGCAGTTCTTC.

In nucleotides, the CDR3 is TGTGCCTGGAGTCCCGCCGTTTACGAGCAGTACTTC. Translation: CAWSPAVYEQYF. The chain is built from TRBV30 and TRBJ2-7; D uncertain. The CDR3 sequence is 12 residues long. V lost 2 bases to trimming and J lost 4 bases, with 9 bases between them. CDR1 GTSNPN and CDR2 SVGIG come from the germline V gene (reference sequence).

J is TRBJ1-2 and V is TRBV27; no clear D gene. With 4 bases removed from V and 0 bases from J, the gap between germline ends came to 12 bases. Looked up from germline, CDR1 is MNHEY and CDR2 is SMNVEV (reference sequence). This CDR3 has 15 residues. The chain's CDR3 is CASSSLGSTNYGYTF. The CDR3 DNA reads TGTGCCAGCAGTTCCCTCGGGAGTACTAACTATGGCTACACCTTC.

This clone was recorded a few times. The J gene is TRBJ1-2, the V gene TRBV7-2; perhaps TRBD1 as D (6 bases). The CDR3 covers 14 residues. In germline, CDR1 is SGHTA, CDR2 FQGNSA. Deletions cut 5 bases from V and 4 bases from J, with 14 bases between. CDR3 nucleotides: TGTGCCAGCAGCCCCCGGACAGAAATCTATGGCTACACCTTC. This sequence encodes CASSPRTEIYGYTF.

The V and J genes are TRBV7-9 and TRBJ1-2; D unclear. Germline values: CDR1 SEHNR, CDR2 FQNEAQ (reference sequence). The CDR3 has 12 amino acids. Trimming stripped 4 bases from V and 4 bases from J, with 7 bases between. The CDR3 sequence: CASSWEGYGYTF. CDR3 nucleotides: TGTGCCAGCAGCTGGGAGGGCTATGGCTACACCTTC.

The J gene is TRBJ1-5, the V gene TRBV19; 11 bases are shared with TRBD1. CDR1 LNHDA and CDR2 SQIVND come from the germline V gene (reference sequence). There are 15 residues in the CDR3. V shed 7 bases and J 6 bases; nucleotides not matched to a gene: 8. In nucleotides, the CDR3 is TGTGCCAGTACCCGCGGGACAGGGGGGAGTCAGCCCCAGCATTTT. It encodes CASTRGTGGSQPQHF.

This chain joins TRBV5-4 and TRBJ1-4; 9 bases align to TRBD1. The junction had 7 bases not matched to a gene; V was cut back by 0 bases and J by 7 bases. The germline V gene encodes CDR1 SGHNT and CDR2 YYREEE (reference sequence). The CDR3 has 16 amino acids. CDR3: CASSLATGGKGEKLFF. The CDR3 bases are TGTGCCAGCAGCTTGGCAACAGGGGGCAAGGGTGAAAAACTGTTTTTT.

This clone appeared a single time. The chain links TRBV27 to TRBJ1-5, with D possibly matching TRBD1 (5 bases). V was cut by 2 bases and J by 5 bases, with 10 bases left in between. The CDR3 runs 14 residues. CDR1 and CDR2 from the germline V gene are MNHEY and SMNVEV (reference sequence). The CDR3 spells CASSLNRGYQPQHF. CDR3 coding DNA: TGTGCCAGCAGTTTAAATAGGGGCTATCAGCCCCAGCATTTT.

This chain joins TRBV5-4 and TRBJ1-6, with D uncertain. The CDR3 is 14 residues long. The germline V gene has CDR1 SGHNT and CDR2 YYREEE (reference sequence). V lost 4 bases and J 7 bases, leaving 12 bases between the germline ends. The CDR3 bases are TGTGCCAGCAGCCCGGGCCTGGGGAATTCACCCCTCCACTTT. Translation gives CASSPGLGNSPLHF.

The rearrangement joins TRBV6-2 or TRBV6-3 to TRBJ2-3, with D possibly called TRBD1 or TRBD2 (5 bases each). The CDR3 has 16 amino acids. With 0 bases removed from V and 0 bases from J, the gap between germline ends came to 10 bases. Looked up from germline, CDR1 is MNHEY and CDR2 is SVGEGT. CDR3 DNA: TGTGCCAGCAGTTACTCGAGGGGAAGGAGCACAGATACGCAGTATTTT. It encodes CASSYSRGRSTDTQYF.

The rearrangement uses TRBV29-1 and TRBJ2-7, with TRBD2 matching 7 bases. The CDR3 consists of 13 residues. Trimming took 1 base from V and 2 from J; bases not matched to a gene: 2. Looked up from germline, CDR1 is SQVTM and CDR2 is ANQGSEA. The CDR3 protein is CSVEGLAAYEQYF. In DNA form, the CDR3 reads TGCAGCGTTGAAGGGCTAGCGGCCTACGAGCAGTACTTC.

The gene calls are TRBV5-1 and TRBJ1-6; 7 nucleotides line up with TRBD1. Germline assignment: CDR1 SGHRS and CDR2 YFSETQ. There are 16 residues in the CDR3. Trimming at V came to 0 bases and at J to 6 bases, leaving 6 bases not matched to a gene. The CDR3 DNA follows: TGCGCCAGCAGCTTGGAAAGGGCAGGGGGTAATTCACCCCTCCACTTT. Translating gives CASSLERAGGNSPLHF.

The chain carries TRBV12-5 and TRBJ2-1; TRBD2 aligns across 9 bases. Germline V CDR1 and CDR2: LGHNT, FRNRAP. CDR3 size: 16 residues. V was clipped by 0 bases and J by 3 bases; unmatched bases: 3. The CDR3 reads CASGLVRGGRYNEQFF. CDR3 in DNA: TGTGCTAGTGGTTTGGTGCGGGGGGGCCGCTACAATGAGCAGTTCTTC.

The V and J genes are TRBV5-1 and TRBJ2-5; TRBD2 is a possible D gene (7 bases). Per germline, CDR1 SGHRS and CDR2 YFSETQ. This CDR3 has 15 residues. V was cut by 0 bases and J by 1 base, with 10 bases left in between. CDR3 sequence reads: CASSLDGGAQETQYF. The CDR3 DNA reads as TGCGCCAGCAGCTTGGATGGGGGGGCCCAAGAGACCCAGTACTTC.

V and J are TRBV7-2 and TRBJ1-4; D is undetermined. The CDR3 consists of 14 residues. The V gene lost 5 bases and the J gene lost 4 bases, with 11 bases spanning the gap. Per the germline V gene, CDR1 is SGHTA and CDR2 is FQGNSA. CDR3 DNA: TGTGCCAGCAGCCGGCGTACGGATAATGAAAAACTGTTTTTT. Translating it yields CASSRRTDNEKLFF.

A single count supports this clone. This rearrangement joins TRBV5-1 to TRBJ2-5; 11 bases map to TRBD2. CDR1 is SGHRS, CDR2 YFSETQ, per germline. Germline trimming cut 1 base from V and 5 bases from J; bases unmatched to any gene: 10. The CDR3 is made up of 17 amino acids. The CDR3, as DNA: TGCGCCAGCAGCTTGTATGGTAGCGGGAGGGGTCTGGAGACCCAGTACTTC. It codes for CASSLYGSGRGLETQYF.

The V gene is TRBV5-6, the J gene TRBJ1-6; D gene ambiguous. CDR1 SGHDT and CDR2 YYEEEE come from the germline V gene. CDR3 length: 16 amino acids. V gave up 0 bases and J gave up 5 bases, with 12 bases separating them. The CDR3 here is CASSLGVGLDNSPLHF. The CDR3 DNA sequence: TGTGCCAGCAGCTTGGGAGTAGGGCTCGATAATTCACCCCTCCACTTT.

The J gene is TRBJ2-7, the V gene TRBV5-1; D is uncertain. There are 12 residues in the CDR3. Germline CDR1 reads SGHRS; CDR2 reads YFSETQ. V lost 4 bases to trimming and J lost 0 bases, with 5 bases between them. CDR3 nucleotides: TGCGCCAGCAGCCACACCTCCTACGAGCAGTACTTC. It specifies CASSHTSYEQYF. Filled out from reference TRBV5-1 and TRBJ2-7, the complete variable domain reads KAGVTQTPRYLIKTRGQQVTLSCSPISGHRSVSWYQQTPGQGLQFLFEYFSETQRNKGNFPGRFSGRQFSNSRSEMNVSTLELGDSALYLCASSHTSYEQYFGPGTRLTVT.